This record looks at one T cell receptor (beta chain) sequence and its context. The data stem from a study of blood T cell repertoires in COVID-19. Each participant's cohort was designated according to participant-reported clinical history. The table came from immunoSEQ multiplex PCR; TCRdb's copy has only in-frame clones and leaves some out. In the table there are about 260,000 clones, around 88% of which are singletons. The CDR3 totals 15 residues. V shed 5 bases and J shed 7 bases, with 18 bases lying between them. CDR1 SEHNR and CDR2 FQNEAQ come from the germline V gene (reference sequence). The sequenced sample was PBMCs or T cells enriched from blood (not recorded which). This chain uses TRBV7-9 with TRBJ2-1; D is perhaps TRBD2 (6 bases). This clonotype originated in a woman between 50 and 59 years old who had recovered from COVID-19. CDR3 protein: CASSHLGGLGNEQFF. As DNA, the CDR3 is TGTGCCAGCAGCCATCTGGGGGGACTCGGGAATGAGCAGTTCTTC.